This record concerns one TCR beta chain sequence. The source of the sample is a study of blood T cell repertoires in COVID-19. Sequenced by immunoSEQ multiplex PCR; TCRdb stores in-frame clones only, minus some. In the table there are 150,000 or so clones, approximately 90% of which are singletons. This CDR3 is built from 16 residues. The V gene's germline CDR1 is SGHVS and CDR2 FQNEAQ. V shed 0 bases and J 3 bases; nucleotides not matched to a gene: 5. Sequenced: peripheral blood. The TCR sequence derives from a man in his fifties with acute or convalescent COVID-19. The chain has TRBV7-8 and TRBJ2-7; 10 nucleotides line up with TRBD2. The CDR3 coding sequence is TGTGCCAGCAGCTTAGCGTCACTAGCGGGGTTCTACGAGCAGTACTTC. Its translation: CASSLASLAGFYEQYF.